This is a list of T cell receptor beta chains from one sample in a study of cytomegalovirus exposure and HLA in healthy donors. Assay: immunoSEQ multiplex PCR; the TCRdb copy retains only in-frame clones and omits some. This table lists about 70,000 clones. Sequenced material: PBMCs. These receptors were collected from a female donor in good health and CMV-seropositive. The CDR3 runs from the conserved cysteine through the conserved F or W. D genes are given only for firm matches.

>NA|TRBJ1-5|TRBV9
CASSSTDRPNQPQHF
TGTGCCAGCAGCTCCACAGACAGACCCAATCAGCCCCAGCATTTT
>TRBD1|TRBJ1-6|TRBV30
CAWGTGGQNSPLHF
TGTGCCTGGGGGACAGGGGGACAAAATTCACCCCTCCACTTT
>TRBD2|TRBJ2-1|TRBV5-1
CASSLGSTSGREQFF
TGCGCCAGCAGCTTGGGATCCACTAGCGGCCGTGAGCAGTTCTTC
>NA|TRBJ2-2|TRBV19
CASSIGVTIAARELFF
TGTGCCAGTAGTATAGGTGTGACGATAGCTGCCCGGGAGCTGTTTTTT
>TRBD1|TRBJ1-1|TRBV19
CASSTDRGTEAFF
TGTGCCAGTAGTACAGACAGGGGCACTGAAGCTTTCTTT
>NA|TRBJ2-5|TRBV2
CASRQDRQETQYF
TGTGCCAGCAGGCAGGACAGACAAGAGACCCAGTACTTC
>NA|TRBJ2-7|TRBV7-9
CASSLDDRWPGPPYEQYF
TGTGCCAGCAGCTTAGACGACAGGTGGCCGGGCCCTCCCTACGAGCAGTACTTC
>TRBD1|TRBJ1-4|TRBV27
CASSLTQGTNEKLFF
TGTGCCAGCAGTTTAACACAGGGGACTAATGAAAAACTGTTTTTT
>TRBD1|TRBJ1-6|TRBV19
CASQGQKFSPLHF
TGTGCCAGCCAGGGACAGAAATTCTCACCCCTCCACTTT
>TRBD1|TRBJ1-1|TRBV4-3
CAAGPRGLAEAFF
TGCGCCGCAGGCCCCAGGGGGCTGGCTGAAGCTTTCTTT
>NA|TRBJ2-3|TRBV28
CASSLGGSGGTQYF
TGTGCCAGCAGTTTAGGCGGGTCTGGAGGTACGCAGTATTTT
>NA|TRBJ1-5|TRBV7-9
CASSTGLLVGPQHF
TGTGCCAGCAGCACGGGACTGCTGGTTGGGCCCCAGCATTTT
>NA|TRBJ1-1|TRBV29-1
CSAERSNTEAFF
TGCAGCGCGGAGCGATCAAACACTGAAGCTTTCTTT
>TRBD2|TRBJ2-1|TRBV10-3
CAISGGLAGVSYNEQFF
TGTGCCATCAGTGGAGGACTAGCGGGAGTTTCCTACAATGAGCAGTTCTTC
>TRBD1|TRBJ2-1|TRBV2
CASSEGGGVYNEQFF
TGTGCCAGCAGTGAAGGAGGGGGCGTCTACAATGAGCAGTTCTTC
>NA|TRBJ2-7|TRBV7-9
CASSPARGSYEQYF
TGTGCCAGCAGCCCTGCTCGGGGCTCCTACGAGCAGTACTTC
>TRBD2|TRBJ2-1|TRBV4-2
CASSVGQLAGGKPFEQFF
TGTGCCAGCAGCGTCGGACAGCTAGCGGGAGGTAAACCTTTTGAGCAGTTCTTC
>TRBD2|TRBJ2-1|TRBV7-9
CASSSTSGDYNEQFF
TGTGCCAGCAGCTCGACTAGCGGGGACTACAATGAGCAGTTCTTC
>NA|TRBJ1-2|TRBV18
CASSPGDGGFYGYTF
TGTGCCAGCTCCCCAGGGGACGGGGGATTCTATGGCTACACCTTC
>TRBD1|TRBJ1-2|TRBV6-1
CASIQTGQGARLDTF
TGTGCCAGCATTCAGACGGGACAGGGGGCAAGACTCGACACCTTC
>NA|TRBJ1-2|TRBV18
CASSPGGDYGYTF
TGTGCCAGCTCCCCGGGAGGGGACTATGGCTACACCTTC
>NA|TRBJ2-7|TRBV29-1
CSVEHHSYEQYF
TGCAGCGTTGAACATCACTCCTACGAGCAGTACTTC
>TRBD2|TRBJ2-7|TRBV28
CASSPPGLSSSYEQYF
TGTGCCAGCAGTCCCCCGGGACTATCGAGCTCCTACGAGCAGTACTTC